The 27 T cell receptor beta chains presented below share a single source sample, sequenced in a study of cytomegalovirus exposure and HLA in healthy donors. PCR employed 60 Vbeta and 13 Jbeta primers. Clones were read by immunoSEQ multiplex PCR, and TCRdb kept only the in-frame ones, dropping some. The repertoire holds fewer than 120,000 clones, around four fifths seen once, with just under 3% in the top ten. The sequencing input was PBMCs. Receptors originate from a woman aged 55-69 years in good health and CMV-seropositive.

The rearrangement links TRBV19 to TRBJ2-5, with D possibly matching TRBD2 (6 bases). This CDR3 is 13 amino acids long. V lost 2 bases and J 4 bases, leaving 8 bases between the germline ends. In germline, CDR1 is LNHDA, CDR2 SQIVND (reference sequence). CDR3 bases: TGTGCCAGTAGTATACTCGGGGGAGAGACCCAGTACTTC. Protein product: CASSILGGETQYF.

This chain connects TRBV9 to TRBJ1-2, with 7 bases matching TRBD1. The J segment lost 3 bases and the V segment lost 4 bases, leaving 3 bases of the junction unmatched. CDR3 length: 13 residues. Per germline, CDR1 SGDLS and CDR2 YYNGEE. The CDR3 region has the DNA TGTGCCAGCAGCTCAGGACAGGACTATGGCTACACCTTC. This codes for CASSSGQDYGYTF.

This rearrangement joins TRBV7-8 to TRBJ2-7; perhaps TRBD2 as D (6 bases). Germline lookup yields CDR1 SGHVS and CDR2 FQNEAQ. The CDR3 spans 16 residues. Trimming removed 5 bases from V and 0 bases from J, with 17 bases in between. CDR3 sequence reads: CASSPRGGGSSYEQYF. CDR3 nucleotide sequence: TGTGCCAGCAGCCCCCGGGGTGGAGGGAGCTCCTACGAGCAGTACTTC.

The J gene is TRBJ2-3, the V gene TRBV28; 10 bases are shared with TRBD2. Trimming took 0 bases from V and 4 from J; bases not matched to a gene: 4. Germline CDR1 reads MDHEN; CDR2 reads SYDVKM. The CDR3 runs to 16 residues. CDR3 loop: CASSLWASGSPDTQYF. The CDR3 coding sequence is TGTGCCAGCAGTTTATGGGCTAGCGGGAGTCCAGATACGCAGTATTTT.

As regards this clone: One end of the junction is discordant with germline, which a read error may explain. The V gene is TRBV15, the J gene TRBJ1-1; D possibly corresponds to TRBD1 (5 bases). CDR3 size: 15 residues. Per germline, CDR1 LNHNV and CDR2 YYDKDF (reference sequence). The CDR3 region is CAISRDVGENTEAFF. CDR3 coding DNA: TGTGCCATCAGCAGAGATGTAGGGGAAAACACTGAAGCTTTCTTT.

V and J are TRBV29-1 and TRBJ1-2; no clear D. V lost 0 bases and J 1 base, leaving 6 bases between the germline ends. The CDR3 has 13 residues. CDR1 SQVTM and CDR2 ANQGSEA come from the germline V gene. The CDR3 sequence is CSVEDRFNYGYTF. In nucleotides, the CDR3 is TGCAGCGTTGAAGACAGGTTTAACTATGGCTACACCTTC.

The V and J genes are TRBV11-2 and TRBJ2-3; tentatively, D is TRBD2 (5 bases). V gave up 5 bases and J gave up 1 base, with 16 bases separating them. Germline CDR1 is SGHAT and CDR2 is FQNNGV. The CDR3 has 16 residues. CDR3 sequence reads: CASSPRTSVGTDTQYF. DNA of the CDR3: TGTGCCAGCAGCCCGAGGACTTCCGTGGGCACAGATACGCAGTATTTT.

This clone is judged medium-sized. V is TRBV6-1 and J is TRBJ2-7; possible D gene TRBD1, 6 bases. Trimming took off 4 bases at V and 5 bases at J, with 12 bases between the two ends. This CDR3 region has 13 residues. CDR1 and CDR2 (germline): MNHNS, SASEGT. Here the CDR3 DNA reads TGTGCCAGCAGTGCACGGACAGACCACGAGCAGTACTTC. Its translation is CASSARTDHEQYF.

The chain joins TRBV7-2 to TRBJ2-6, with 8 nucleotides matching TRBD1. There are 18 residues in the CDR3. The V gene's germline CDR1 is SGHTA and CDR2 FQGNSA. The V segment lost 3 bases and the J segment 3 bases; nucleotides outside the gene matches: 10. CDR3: CASSFKGRGPDGANVLTF. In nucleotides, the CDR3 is TGTGCCAGCAGCTTTAAAGGCAGGGGGCCGGATGGGGCCAACGTCCTGACTTTC. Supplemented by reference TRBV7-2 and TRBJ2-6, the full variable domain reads GAGVSQSPSNKVTEKGKDVELRCDPISGHTALYWYRQSLGQGLEFLIYFQGNSAPDKSGLPSDRFSAERTGGSVSTLTIQRTQQEDSAVYLCASSFKGRGPDGANVLTFGAGSRLTVL.

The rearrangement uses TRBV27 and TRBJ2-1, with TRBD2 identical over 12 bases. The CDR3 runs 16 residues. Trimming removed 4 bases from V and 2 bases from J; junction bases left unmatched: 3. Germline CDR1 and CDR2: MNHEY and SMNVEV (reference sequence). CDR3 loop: CASSWLAGGPYNEQFF. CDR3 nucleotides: TGTGCCAGCAGTTGGCTAGCGGGAGGGCCCTACAATGAGCAGTTCTTC.

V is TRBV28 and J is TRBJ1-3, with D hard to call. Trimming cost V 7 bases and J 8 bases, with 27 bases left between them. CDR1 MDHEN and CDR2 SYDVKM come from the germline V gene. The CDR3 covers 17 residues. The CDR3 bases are TGTGCCAGCACCCCTACTAGTGGCAGTAATCTGAGGGACACCATATATTTT. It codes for CASTPTSGSNLRDTIYF.

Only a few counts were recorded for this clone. CDR3 bases: TGTGCCAGCAGCACAGGGGGAGGCGATGAGCAGTTCTTC. Its protein product is CASSTGGGDEQFF. The chain links TRBV7-3 to TRBJ2-1, with 8 bases lining up with TRBD1. This CDR3 region has 13 residues. CDR1 is SGHTA and CDR2 is FQGTGA in the germline V gene. The V segment lost 5 bases and the J segment 8 bases; nucleotides outside the gene matches: 5. Together with reference TRBV7-3 and TRBJ2-1, the CDR3 gives the full variable domain: GAGVSQTPSNKVTEKGKYVELRCDPISGHTALYWYRQSLGQGPEFLIYFQGTGAADDSGLPNDRFFAVRPEGSVSTLKIQRTERGDSAVYLCASSTGGGDEQFFGPGTRLTVL.

The CDR3 loop reads CASSLGLAARSYNEQFF. CDR3 nucleotide sequence: TGCGCCAGCAGCTTGGGACTAGCGGCGCGCTCCTACAATGAGCAGTTCTTC. This sequence joins TRBV5-1 and TRBJ2-1; 9 bases fit TRBD2. The CDR3 contains 17 residues. V was clipped by 0 bases and J by 0 bases; unmatched bases: 4. The germline CDR1 and CDR2 sequences are SGHRS and YFSETQ.

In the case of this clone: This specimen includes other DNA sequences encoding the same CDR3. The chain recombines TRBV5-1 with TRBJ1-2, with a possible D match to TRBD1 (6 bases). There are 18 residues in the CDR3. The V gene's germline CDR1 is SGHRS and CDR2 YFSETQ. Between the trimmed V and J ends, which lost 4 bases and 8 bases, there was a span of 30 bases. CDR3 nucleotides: TGCGCCAGCAGCCAGGACGTCGGACAGAAGGAGACGTTTGCGGGCTACACCTTC. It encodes CASSQDVGQKETFAGYTF.

The CDR3: CASSLWPSGSSTDTQYF. Written as DNA, the CDR3 is TGTGCCAGCAGCTTATGGCCTAGCGGGTCGAGCACAGATACGCAGTATTTT. The chain combines TRBV11-1 with TRBJ2-3, with 8 bases matching TRBD2. This CDR3 is 17 amino acids long. V gave up 2 bases and J gave up 0 bases; unmatched junction bases: 7. CDR1 is SGHAT and CDR2 is FQDESV in the germline V gene (reference sequence). The full variable domain, in which reference TRBV11-1 and TRBJ2-3 provide the parts outside the CDR3, is EAEVAQSPRYKITEKSQAVAFWCDPISGHATLYWYRQILGQGPELLVQFQDESVVDDSQLPKDRFSAERLKGVDSTLKIQPAELGDSAMYLCASSLWPSGSSTDTQYFGPGTRLTVL.

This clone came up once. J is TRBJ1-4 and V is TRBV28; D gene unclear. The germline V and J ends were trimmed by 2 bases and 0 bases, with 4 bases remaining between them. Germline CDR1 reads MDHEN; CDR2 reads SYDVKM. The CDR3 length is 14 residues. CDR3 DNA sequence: TGTGCCAGCAGTTTAATATCAACTAATGAAAAACTGTTTTTT. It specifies CASSLISTNEKLFF.

CDR3 in DNA: TGTGCCAGCAGCTTAGGACTAGCGGGAGAGACCCAGTACTTC. This translates into CASSLGLAGETQYF. The rearrangement joins TRBV7-2 to TRBJ2-5, with 10 bases that match TRBD2. CDR1 and CDR2 (germline): SGHTA, FQGNSA. The CDR3 is 14 residues long. J was trimmed by 4 bases and V by 1 base; bases with no gene match: 0.

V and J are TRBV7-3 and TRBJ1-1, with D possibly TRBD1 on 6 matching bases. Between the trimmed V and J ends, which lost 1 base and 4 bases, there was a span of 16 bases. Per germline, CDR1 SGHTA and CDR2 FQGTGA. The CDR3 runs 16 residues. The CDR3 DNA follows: TGTGCCAGCAGCTTAATCCCAGGGGCCTGGGGCACTGAAGCTTTCTTT. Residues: CASSLIPGAWGTEAFF.

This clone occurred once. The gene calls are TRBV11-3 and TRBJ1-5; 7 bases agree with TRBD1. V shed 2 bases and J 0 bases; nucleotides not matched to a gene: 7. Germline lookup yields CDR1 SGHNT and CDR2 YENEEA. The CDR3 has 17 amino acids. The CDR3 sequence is CASSLILGQHSNQPQHF. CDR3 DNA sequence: TGTGCCAGCAGCTTAATCCTGGGACAGCATAGCAATCAGCCCCAGCATTTT.

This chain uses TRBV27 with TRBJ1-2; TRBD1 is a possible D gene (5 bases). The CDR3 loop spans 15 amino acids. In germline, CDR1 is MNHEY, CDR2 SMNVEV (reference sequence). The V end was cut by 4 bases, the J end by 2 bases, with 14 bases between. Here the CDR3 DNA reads TGTGCCAGCAGTTCGCTCCGACAGCTCAACTATGGCTACACCTTC. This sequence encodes CASSSLRQLNYGYTF.

The CDR3 reads CASSRGSGKIDTQYF. The CDR3 nucleotides are TGTGCCAGCTCACGCGGGAGCGGGAAAATAGATACGCAGTATTTT. V is TRBV18 and J is TRBJ2-3; 7 nucleotides match TRBD2. V shed 4 bases, J shed 5 bases, and the junction held 9 bases outside the gene matches. Germline V lookup: CDR1 KGHSH, CDR2 LQKENI. The CDR3 runs to 15 residues.

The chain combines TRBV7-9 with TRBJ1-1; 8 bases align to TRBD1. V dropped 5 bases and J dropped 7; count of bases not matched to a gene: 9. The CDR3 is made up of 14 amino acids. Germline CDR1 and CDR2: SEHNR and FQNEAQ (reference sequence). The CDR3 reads CASSPGQGLGEAFF. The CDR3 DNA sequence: TGTGCCAGCAGCCCAGGACAGGGTTTAGGTGAAGCTTTCTTT.

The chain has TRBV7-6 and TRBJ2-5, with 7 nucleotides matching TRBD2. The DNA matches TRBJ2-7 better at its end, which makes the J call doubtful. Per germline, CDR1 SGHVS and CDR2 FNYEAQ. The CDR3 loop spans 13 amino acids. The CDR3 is CASSEGGVYEQYF. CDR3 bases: TGTGCCAGCAGTGAGGGAGGGGTATACGAGCAGTACTTC.

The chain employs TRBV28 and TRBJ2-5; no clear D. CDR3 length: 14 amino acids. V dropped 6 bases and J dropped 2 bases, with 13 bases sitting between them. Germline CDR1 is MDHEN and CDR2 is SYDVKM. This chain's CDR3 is CASSPQDIQETQYF. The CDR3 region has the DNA TGTGCCAGCAGCCCTCAGGATATACAAGAGACCCAGTACTTC. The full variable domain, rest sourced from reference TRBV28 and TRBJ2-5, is DVKVTQSSRYLVKRTGEKVFLECVQDMDHENMFWYRQDPGLGLRLIYFSYDVKMKEKGDIPEGYSVSREKKERFSLILESASTNQTSMYLCASSPQDIQETQYFGPGTRLLVL.

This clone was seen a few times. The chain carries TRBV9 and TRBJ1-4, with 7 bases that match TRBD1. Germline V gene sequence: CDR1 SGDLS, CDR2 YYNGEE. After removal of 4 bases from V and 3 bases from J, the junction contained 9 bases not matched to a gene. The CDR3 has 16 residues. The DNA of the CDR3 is TGTGCCAGCAGCCTAGACTACAGGGGTCCTAATGAAAAACTGTTTTTT. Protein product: CASSLDYRGPNEKLFF.

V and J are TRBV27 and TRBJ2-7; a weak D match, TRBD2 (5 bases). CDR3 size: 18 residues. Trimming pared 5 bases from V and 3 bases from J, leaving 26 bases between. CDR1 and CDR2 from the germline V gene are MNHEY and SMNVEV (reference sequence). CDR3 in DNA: TGTGCCAGCAGTCCCCTCAGTGAGGGCCGTACAAGGTACTACGAGCAGTACTTC. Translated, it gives CASSPLSEGRTRYYEQYF.

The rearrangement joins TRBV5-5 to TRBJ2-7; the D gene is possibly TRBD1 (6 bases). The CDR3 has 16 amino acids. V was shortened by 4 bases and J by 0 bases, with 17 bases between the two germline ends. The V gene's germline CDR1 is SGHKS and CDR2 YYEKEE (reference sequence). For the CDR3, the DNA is TGTGCCAGCAGCCGTTATTCATCAGGGGCCTCCTACGAGCAGTACTTC. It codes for CASSRYSSGASYEQYF. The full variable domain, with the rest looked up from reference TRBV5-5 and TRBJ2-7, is DAGVTQSPTHLIKTRGQQVTLRCSPISGHKSVSWYQQVLGQGPQFIFQYYEKEERGRGNFPDRFSARQFPNYSSELNVNALLLGDSALYLCASSRYSSGASYEQYFGPGTRLTVT.